These 6 T cell receptor beta chains came from one sample sequenced in a study of T cells in Graves' hyperthyroidism and ophthalmopathy. TCR beta CDR3 regions were amplified from RNA. An initial round of RT-PCR targeting the TCR CDR3 relied on the HTBI primer set. A single record per CDR3 protein comes from TCRdb applying MiXCR to the multiplex PCR reads. The data contain approximately 640,000 distinct CDR3 sequences, around 15% of them singletons. The sequenced sample was blood. These receptors were obtained from a woman aged 30 to 39 with Graves' hyperthyroidism.

This clonotype was observed many times. The chain combines TRBV20-1 with TRBJ1-1, with TRBD1 as a possible D gene (5 bases). Germline CDR1 DFQATT, CDR2 SNEGSKA (reference sequence). The CDR3 is made up of 11 amino acids. Trimming took 6 bases from V and 10 from J, leaving 15 bases between them. The CDR3 DNA follows: TGCAGTGCCTCCCAAGGGACCTCAGCTTTCTTT. Translated: CSASQGTSAFF.

This clonotype came up many times. This sequence joins TRBV28 and TRBJ2-1; weak D call: TRBD1 (5 bases). The V gene lost 2 bases and the J gene lost 10 bases, with 15 bases spanning the gap. Per the germline V gene, CDR1 is MDHEN and CDR2 is SYDVKM. CDR3 length: 14 amino acids. The chain's CDR3 is CASSLDQAGREQFF. The CDR3 DNA is TGTGCCAGCAGTTTAGACCAGGCAGGGCGAGAGCAGTTCTTC. The whole variable domain, remainder taken from reference TRBV28 and TRBJ2-1, is DVKVTQSSRYLVKRTGEKVFLECVQDMDHENMFWYRQDPGLGLRLIYFSYDVKMKEKGDIPEGYSVSREKKERFSLILESASTNQTSMYLCASSLDQAGREQFFGPGTRLTVL.

This clonotype showed up many times. The chain joins TRBV18 to TRBJ2-7, with 10 bases fitting TRBD2. The germline V gene has CDR1 KGHSH and CDR2 LQKENI. CDR3 size: 14 residues. The V gene end was trimmed by 4 bases and the J gene end by 4 bases; junction bases not matched to a gene: 4. CDR3: CASSQGTSAYEQYF. The CDR3 region has the DNA TGTGCCAGCTCACAAGGGACTAGCGCTTACGAGCAGTACTTC.

V is TRBV3-1 and J is TRBJ2-7; 9 nucleotides align to TRBD1. The CDR3 is made up of 17 amino acids. Germline V CDR1 and CDR2: LGHDT, YNNKEL (reference sequence). Losses at the gene ends were 4 bases for V and 6 bases for J; bases not matched to a gene: 16. CDR3 DNA sequence: TGTGCCAGCAGCCGGAACTCAATGGGACAGGGATTAGGCGAGCAGTACTTC. Protein product: CASSRNSMGQGLGEQYF.

This clonotype was seen repeatedly, ten times or more. This sequence joins TRBV2 and TRBJ2-3; 8 bases line up with TRBD1. Germline V lookup: CDR1 SNHLY, CDR2 FYNNEI. J was trimmed by 4 bases and V by 6 bases; bases with no gene match: 3. This CDR3 comprises 13 residues. The CDR3 protein is CASRGQGADTQYF. Here the CDR3 DNA reads TGTGCCAGCAGAGGACAGGGCGCAGATACGCAGTATTTT. The full variable domain, rest sourced from reference TRBV2 and TRBJ2-3, is EPEVTQTPSHQVTQMGQEVILRCVPISNHLYFYWYRQILGQKVEFLVSFYNNEISEKSEIFDDQFSVERPDGSNFTLKIRSTKLEDSAMYFCASRGQGADTQYFGPGTRLTVL.

The CDR3 DNA sequence: TGCAGTGCTCCAATCGGACGAAGCTACGAGCAGTACTTC. Translation: CSAPIGRSYEQYF. This chain connects TRBV20-1 to TRBJ2-7; D gene unclear. In germline, CDR1 is DFQATT, CDR2 SNEGSKA (reference sequence). V was pared by 5 bases and J by 3 bases, with 14 bases between. This CDR3 region has 13 residues.